The 21 T cell receptor beta chains listed next were all sequenced from one sample in a study of human T cells and chemical hapten exposure (dated by TCRdb to the early 2020s). Libraries were constructed by RACE. Instrument on record: NextSeq 500. Through fastp at Q25 and MiXCR, TCRdb rebuilt clones from the public reads, retaining in-frame beta chains. Under each unique CDR3 protein, matching rows form one entry showing the most common genes and DNA. Counted in this sample were some 79,000 distinct CDR3 sequences; 7.5% to 9% of them appeared once. The top ten clonotypes cover 1.5% to 1.7% of the sample. This sample's time point label indicates: patch test 1, 2 weeks after DPC sensitization. Read against the paper, the sample's treatment or condition label means: therapeutic diphenylcyclopropenone sensitization with weekly scalp DPC. The sample here was whole blood, taken in connection with sensitization to the hapten diphenylcyclopropenone (DPC). Every receptor here comes from a woman younger than 45 with alopecia areata. Some clones in this sample may be carry-over from other donors' samples.

In this sample, this clonotype turned up a few times. The chain carries TRBV7-9 and TRBJ1-1, with D perhaps TRBD1 (6 bases). Per the germline V gene, CDR1 is SEHNR and CDR2 is FQNEAQ (reference sequence). V was trimmed by 5 bases and J by 8 bases, leaving 12 bases between them. The CDR3 runs to 12 residues. CDR3 DNA sequence: TGTGCCAGCAGCCGCTGGACAGAAGAAGCTTTCTTT. Its protein product is CASSRWTEEAFF.

This clonotype was counted many times. The chain combines TRBV7-8 with TRBJ1-5; D is undetermined. This CDR3 is built from 14 residues. Germline assignment: CDR1 SGHVS and CDR2 FQNEAQ. Trimming shortened V by 1 base and J by 6 bases, and 10 bases separated the two germline ends. In DNA, the CDR3 is TGTGCCAGCAGCTTAGGAGGAGGGTCTCAGCCCCAGCATTTT. This codes for CASSLGGGSQPQHF.

There are a few counts of this clonotype. J is TRBJ1-1 and V is TRBV4-1; D is uncertain. V lost 0 bases, J lost 0 bases, and 14 bases lay in between. Germline V gene lookup returns CDR1 MGHRA and CDR2 YSYEKL. The CDR3 is 17 amino acids. This CDR3 reads CASSQDPAEGMNTEAFF. The CDR3 DNA sequence: TGCGCCAGCAGCCAAGATCCAGCGGAAGGCATGAACACTGAAGCTTTCTTT.

This clonotype appeared many times. This sequence joins TRBV6-5 and TRBJ1-1; D call uncertain. Trimming pared 0 bases from V and 3 bases from J, leaving 8 bases between. The V gene's germline CDR1 is MNHEY and CDR2 SVGAGI. The CDR3 spans 14 residues. The CDR3 DNA is TGTGCCAGCAGTTACTCCCGTGGGGACACTGAAGCTTTCTTT. Translating it yields CASSYSRGDTEAFF.

This clonotype was picked up a small number of times. The rearrangement joins TRBV7-9 to TRBJ1-3; a weak D match, TRBD1 (5 bases). This CDR3 is 14 amino acids long. Germline V gives CDR1 SEHNR, CDR2 FQNEAQ (reference sequence). Trimming cost V 1 base and J 4 bases, with 8 bases left between them. CDR3 bases: TGTGCCAGCAGCTTAGAGGGGCGCGGAAACACCATATATTTT. Translating gives CASSLEGRGNTIYF.

This clonotype was seen repeatedly, ten times or more. The chain couples TRBV20-1 to TRBJ1-5; D might be TRBD1 (6 bases). Germline V gene sequence: CDR1 DFQATT, CDR2 SNEGSKA (reference sequence). The CDR3 is made up of 15 amino acids. V lost 0 bases and J 5 bases, leaving 14 bases between the germline ends. The CDR3 DNA reads as TGCAGTGCTAGAGAGGTGGTGACAGGAGATCAGCCCCAGCATTTT. Protein product: CSAREVVTGDQPQHF.

Only a few counts were recorded for this clonotype. This chain joins TRBV28 and TRBJ1-5; D might be TRBD1 (5 bases). This CDR3 has 15 residues. V dropped 5 bases and J dropped 10 bases, with 21 bases sitting between them. Germline V lookup: CDR1 MDHEN, CDR2 SYDVKM. CDR3 amino acids: CASSTIIGARGPQHF. The DNA for the CDR3 is TGTGCCAGCAGTACAATTATTGGGGCACGTGGTCCCCAGCATTTT.

This clonotype is medium-sized in the sample. The chain links TRBV20-1 to TRBJ2-3, with a weak D call TRBD1 (6 bases). V gave up 1 base and J gave up 2 bases, with 13 bases separating them. The CDR3 runs 15 residues. Germline V lookup: CDR1 DFQATT, CDR2 SNEGSKA (reference sequence). This CDR3 reads CSARGRQGTTDTQYF. In DNA form, the CDR3 reads TGCAGTGCTAGAGGGCGGCAGGGGACCACAGATACGCAGTATTTT.

The chain couples TRBV24-1 to TRBJ2-3; D is unclear. CDR1 is KGHDR and CDR2 is SFDVKD in the germline V gene. V lost 4 bases, J lost 2 bases, and 18 bases lay in between. This CDR3 region has 17 residues. The CDR3 DNA sequence: TGTGCCACCAGTGACGGACCGGACGGCTTGAACACAGATACGCAGTATTTT. This encodes CATSDGPDGLNTDTQYF.

This clonotype showed up just a few times. The rearrangement links TRBV19 to TRBJ1-2, with D possibly matching TRBD1 (6 bases). This CDR3 contains 13 residues. V was shortened by 6 bases and J by 4 bases, with 12 bases between the two germline ends. Germline V gene data show CDR1 as LNHDA and CDR2 as SQIVND (reference sequence). CDR3 bases: TGTGCCAGTAGCCCTGGGGGGCTCTATGGCTACACCTTC. Its protein is CASSPGGLYGYTF.

This clonotype was seen repeatedly, ten times or more. The chain links TRBV5-4 to TRBJ2-3; D ambiguous. The length of the CDR3 is 15 residues. The V and J ends lost 7 bases and 9 bases respectively, with 24 bases between them. Germline V gene sequence: CDR1 SGHNT, CDR2 YYREEE (reference sequence). This CDR3 is CASGDLAVPARTQYF. The CDR3, as DNA: TGTGCCAGCGGTGATTTGGCCGTACCCGCTCGGACGCAGTATTTT.

The gene calls are TRBV2 and TRBJ1-2; no clear D. CDR3 length equals 14 residues. The germline CDR1 and CDR2 sequences are SNHLY and FYNNEI. Trimming stripped 2 bases from V and 8 bases from J, with 15 bases between. In DNA form, the CDR3 reads TGTGCCAGCAGTGAATCCCCTCTAGTGCACGGCTACACCTTC. It translates to CASSESPLVHGYTF.

This clonotype was recorded at least ten times. The chain uses TRBV20-1 and TRBJ2-7, with TRBD2 matching over 7 bases. This CDR3 spans 14 amino acids. V dropped 6 bases and J dropped 0; count of bases not matched to a gene: 8. Germline CDR1 and CDR2: DFQATT and SNEGSKA (reference sequence). The CDR3 DNA reads TGCAGTGCGGAACCCGGGGGGACCTCCTACGAGCAGTACTTC. It translates to CSAEPGGTSYEQYF.

This clonotype was seen more than once but under ten times. V is TRBV2 and J is TRBJ2-5; TRBD1 aligns across 9 bases. Trimming cost V 5 bases and J 0 bases; bases outside gene matches: 4. The CDR3 has 15 residues. Germline V CDR1 and CDR2: SNHLY, FYNNEI. CDR3 in amino acids: CASSSDRGYQETQYF. As DNA, the CDR3 is TGTGCCAGCAGTTCCGACAGGGGGTACCAAGAGACCCAGTACTTC.

This clonotype was picked up a small number of times. The rearrangement links TRBV5-6 to TRBJ1-1; TRBD1 might be the D (5 bases). V shed 2 bases and J shed 2 bases, with 10 bases lying between them. Germline CDR1 is SGHDT and CDR2 is YYEEEE. The CDR3 covers 14 residues. CDR3: CASSFYGDNTEAFF. As DNA, the CDR3 is TGTGCCAGCAGCTTTTACGGGGACAACACTGAAGCTTTCTTT.

The V gene is TRBV7-9, the J gene TRBJ2-6; D is unresolved. The CDR3 spans 12 residues. V was pared by 6 bases and J by 4 bases, with 4 bases between. CDR1 and CDR2 (germline): SEHNR, FQNEAQ (reference sequence). This chain's CDR3 is CASRSGANVLTF. As DNA, the CDR3 is TGTGCCAGCAGATCAGGGGCCAACGTCCTGACTTTC.

This clonotype was observed at least ten times. This is likely a read error, given that the CDR3 carries no conserved phenylalanine or tryptophan at its end. The DNA is omitted, as the CDR3 cannot be located on it reliably, and the CDR3 follows TCRdb's listing. CDR3 residues: CASRPNSPR. The rearrangement links TRBV12-3 or TRBV12-4 to TRBJ1-2. The CDR3 totals 9 residues, both ends included.

The chain couples TRBV7-9 to TRBJ1-4; no clear D. This CDR3 region has 16 residues. Germline values: CDR1 SEHNR, CDR2 FQNEAQ (reference sequence). The V end was cut by 0 bases, the J end by 6 bases, with 14 bases between. DNA of the CDR3: TGTGCCAGCAGCTTAGCGTTTACGGGTCCCGATGAAAAACTGTTTTTT. As protein: CASSLAFTGPDEKLFF.

The chain uses TRBV12-5 and TRBJ1-1, with D tentatively TRBD1 (6 bases). Per the germline V gene, CDR1 is LGHNT and CDR2 is FRNRAP. V lost 9 bases and J lost 6, with 17 bases in between. This CDR3 is built from 13 residues. The CDR3 nucleotides are TGTGCTAGCACCTATCAGGGGAGTTCTGAAGCTTTCTTT. Translation: CASTYQGSSEAFF.

CDR3 nucleotide sequence: TGTGCCAGCTCACCACTGACAGGGGTTGATCGGTTCGGGGCCAACGTCCTGACTTTC. This translates into CASSPLTGVDRFGANVLTF. The chain is built from TRBV18 and TRBJ2-6; 8 bases fit TRBD1. This CDR3 region has 19 residues. Trimming took 1 base from V and 4 from J; bases not matched to a gene: 12. From germline, CDR1 is KGHSH and CDR2 LQKENI.

In this sample, this clonotype turned up a few times. V usage is TRBV6-6 and J usage is TRBJ2-7; 9 nucleotides line up with TRBD1. The CDR3 loop spans 15 amino acids. V shed 2 bases, J shed 3 bases, and the junction held 5 bases outside the gene matches. Germline CDR1 reads MNHNY; CDR2 reads SVGAGI (reference sequence). In nucleotides, the CDR3 is TGTGCCAGCAGTTACCCCGGACAGGGGAACTACGAGCAGTACTTC. This sequence encodes CASSYPGQGNYEQYF.